Presented here are 10 T cell receptor beta chains from one specimen sequenced in a study of metastatic and nonmetastatic thyroid tumors. No treatment of any kind had been given to any patient before thyroid surgery. TCRdb reassembled clones from the PCR reads with MiXCR. This sample yields approximately 90,000 clones, of which 8.6% are seen a single time; 8% to 10% belongs to the top ten. Specimen: blood. The receptor source for this set is a female donor with papillary thyroid cancer or a benign thyroid nodule (not recorded which). Some clones in this sample may be carry-over from other donors' samples.

This clone came up many times. The gene calls are TRBV5-1 and TRBJ2-3; 9 nucleotides agree with TRBD1. The V gene end was trimmed by 2 bases and the J gene end by 4 bases; junction bases not matched to a gene: 8. CDR3 length equals 16 residues. Germline values: CDR1 SGHRS, CDR2 YFSETQ. DNA of the CDR3: TGCGCCAGCAGCTTTTTGGGACAGGGTATCCCAGATACGCAGTATTTT. It codes for CASSFLGQGIPDTQYF.

The sample holds many counts of this clone. This chain links TRBV20-1 with TRBJ2-7; 7 bases are a match to TRBD2. V gave up 5 bases and J gave up 3 bases; unmatched junction bases: 7. Germline CDR1 is DFQATT and CDR2 is SNEGSKA (reference sequence). The CDR3 runs to 13 residues. In nucleotides, the CDR3 is TGCAGTGCTCCTGGACTAGGTAGCTACGAGCAGTACTTC. It specifies CSAPGLGSYEQYF.

This clone was seen at least ten times. This rearrangement joins TRBV6-5 to TRBJ2-5; TRBD2 matches 11 bases. CDR3 length: 17 residues. Germline trimming cut 2 bases from V and 5 bases from J; bases unmatched to any gene: 10. Germline V gene data show CDR1 as MNHEY and CDR2 as SVGAGI. The CDR3 nucleotides read TGTGCCAGCAGTTACGGGGCTAGCGGGGGGCCACGGGAGACCCAGTACTTC. Amino acid sequence: CASSYGASGGPRETQYF.

There are a few counts of this clone. The chain carries TRBV27 and TRBJ2-7; TRBD2 is a possible D gene (7 bases). The CDR3 consists of 16 residues. Germline CDR1 and CDR2: MNHEY and SMNVEV (reference sequence). V lost 2 bases and J lost 2, with 16 bases in between. The CDR3 sequence is CASSLGGAWFTYEQYF. CDR3 in DNA: TGTGCCAGCAGTTTAGGGGGGGCATGGTTCACCTACGAGCAGTACTTC.

This clone has a count of ten or more. The J gene is TRBJ1-2, the V gene TRBV27; D gene ambiguous. The V gene lost 6 bases and the J gene lost 2 bases, with 13 bases spanning the gap. The CDR3 contains 14 residues. The germline gives CDR1 MNHEY, CDR2 SMNVEV (reference sequence). CDR3 sequence: CASRGYTANYGYTF. The CDR3 region has the DNA TGTGCCAGCAGGGGATATACAGCGAACTATGGCTACACCTTC.

This clone was seen many times. This chain uses TRBV29-1 with TRBJ1-5; weak D call: TRBD1 (5 bases). The germline V and J ends were trimmed by 6 bases and 6 bases, with 15 bases remaining between them. The CDR3 consists of 13 residues. The germline CDR1 and CDR2 sequences are SQVTM and ANQGSEA. The CDR3 here is CSVSSTGGQPQHF. CDR3 nucleotide sequence: TGCAGCGTCAGTTCCACCGGGGGTCAGCCCCAGCATTTT. Filled out from reference TRBV29-1 and TRBJ1-5, the complete variable domain reads SAVISQKPSRDICQRGTSLTIQCQVDSQVTMMFWYRQQPGQSLTLIATANQGSEATYESGFVIDKFPISRPNLTFSTLTVSNMSPEDSSIYLCSVSSTGGQPQHFGDGTRLSIL.

In its sample, this clone was seen many times. V and J are TRBV28 and TRBJ1-2; D perhaps matches TRBD1 (5 bases). Trimming shortened V by 5 bases and J by 5 bases, and 9 bases separated the two germline ends. Germline CDR1 and CDR2: MDHEN and SYDVKM. The CDR3 extends over 12 amino acids. CDR3 sequence reads: CASSPRQYGYTF. The CDR3 nucleotides are TGTGCCAGCAGTCCGAGACAGTATGGCTACACCTTC.

This clone was recorded at least ten times. J is TRBJ2-7 and V is TRBV9; tentative D call: TRBD1 (6 bases). V was shortened by 0 bases and J by 3 bases, with 13 bases between the two germline ends. The CDR3 is 15 residues long. Germline V gene data show CDR1 as SGDLS and CDR2 as YYNGEE. CDR3 region: CASSVGIGQNYEQYF. The CDR3, as DNA: TGTGCCAGCAGCGTAGGTATCGGACAGAACTACGAGCAGTACTTC.

This clone was detected many times. One end of the junction does not line up with germline, which may come from a read error. This chain uses TRBV29-1 with TRBJ1-2; TRBD1 matches 7 bases. The CDR3 is 14 residues long. Germline values: CDR1 SQVTM, CDR2 ANQGSEA. The CDR3 DNA follows: TGCAGCGTGGAAGACGACAGGGCCTATGATGGCTACACCTTC. It yields the protein CSVEDDRAYDGYTF.

The table lists this clone with many counts. The chain recombines TRBV7-9 with TRBJ1-5; 9 nucleotides align to TRBD1. The V gene's germline CDR1 is SEHNR and CDR2 FQNEAQ (reference sequence). The CDR3 extends over 15 amino acids. V lost 1 base and J lost 4; bases outside the gene matches: 2. Written as DNA, the CDR3 is TGTGCCAGCAGCTTAGATGGGACAGGGAATCAGCCCCAGCATTTT. Translation: CASSLDGTGNQPQHF.